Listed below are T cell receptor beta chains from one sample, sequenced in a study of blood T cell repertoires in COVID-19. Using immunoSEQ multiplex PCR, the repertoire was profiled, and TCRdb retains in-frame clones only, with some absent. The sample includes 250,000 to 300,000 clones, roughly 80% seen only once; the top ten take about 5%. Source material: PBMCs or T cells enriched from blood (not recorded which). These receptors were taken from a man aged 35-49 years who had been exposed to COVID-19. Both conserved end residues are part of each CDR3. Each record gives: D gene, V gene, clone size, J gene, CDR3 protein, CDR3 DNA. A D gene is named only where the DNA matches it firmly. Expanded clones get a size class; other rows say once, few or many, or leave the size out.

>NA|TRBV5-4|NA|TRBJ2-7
CASSPVSGLYEQYF
TGTGCCAGCAGCCCCGTCTCGGGTTTGTACGAGCAGTACTTC
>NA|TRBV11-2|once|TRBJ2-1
CASSDEFGVDEQFF
TGTGCCAGCAGTGATGAGTTCGGGGTGGATGAGCAGTTCTTC
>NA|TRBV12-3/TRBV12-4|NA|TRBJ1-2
CASSPDRSYGYTF
TGTGCCAGCAGTCCGGACAGAAGCTATGGCTACACCTTC
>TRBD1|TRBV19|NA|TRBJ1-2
CASSRQGGYTF
TGTGCCAGTAGTCGACAGGGCGGCTACACCTTC
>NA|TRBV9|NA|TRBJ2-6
CASSPIGKQSSGANVLTF
TGTGCCAGCAGCCCTATTGGCAAACAGAGCTCTGGGGCCAACGTCCTGACTTTC
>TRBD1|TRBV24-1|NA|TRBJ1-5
CATSDGQGQPQHF
TGTGCCACCAGTGATGGACAGGGTCAGCCCCAGCATTTT
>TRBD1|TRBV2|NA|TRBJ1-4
CASTSNVDRPDLFF
TGTGCCAGCACCTCGAACGTGGACAGGCCAGACCTGTTTTTT
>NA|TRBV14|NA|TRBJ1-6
CASARGSYNSPLHF
TGTGCCAGCGCACGGGGTTCCTATAATTCACCCCTCCACTTT
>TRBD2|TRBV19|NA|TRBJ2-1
CASRTSGKGNEQFF
TGTGCCAGTAGGACTAGCGGGAAGGGCAATGAGCAGTTCTTC
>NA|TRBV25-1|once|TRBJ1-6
CASSEYSGQGSSPLHF
TGTGCCAGCAGTGAATATTCTGGGCAGGGCAGTTCACCCCTCCACTTT
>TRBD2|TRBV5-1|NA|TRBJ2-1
CASSPTSGIEQFF
TGCGCCAGCAGCCCGACTAGCGGGATTGAGCAGTTCTTC
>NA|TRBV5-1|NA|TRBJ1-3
CASSDGRGSGNTIYF
TGCGCCAGCAGCGACGGTAGGGGCTCTGGAAACACCATATATTTT
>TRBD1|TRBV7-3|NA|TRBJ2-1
CASSSLTGGQGNEQFF
TGTGCCAGCAGCTCCCTGACAGGGGGTCAGGGCAATGAGCAGTTCTTC
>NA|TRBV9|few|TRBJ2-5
CASSVDNRLYQETQYF
TGTGCCAGCAGCGTAGACAACAGGCTGTACCAAGAGACCCAGTACTTC
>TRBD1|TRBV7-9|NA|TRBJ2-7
CASSPRTGRSYEQYF
TGTGCCAGCAGCCCGAGGACAGGAAGGTCCTACGAGCAGTACTTC
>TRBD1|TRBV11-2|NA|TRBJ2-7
CASSLGGPGTGSRQYF
TGTGCCAGCAGCTTAGGGGGCCCCGGGACAGGGTCGCGGCAGTACTTC
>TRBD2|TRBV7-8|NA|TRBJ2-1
CASSSGGLAGVNEQFF
TGTGCCAGCAGCTCGGGTGGACTAGCGGGAGTAAATGAGCAGTTCTTC
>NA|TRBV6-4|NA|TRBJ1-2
CASRSRQNHYGYTF
TGTGCCAGCAGATCGCGACAGAACCACTATGGCTACACCTTC
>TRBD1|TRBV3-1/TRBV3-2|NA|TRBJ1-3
CASSSPGQSGNTIYF
TGTGCCAGCAGCAGCCCGGGACAGTCTGGAAACACCATATATTTT
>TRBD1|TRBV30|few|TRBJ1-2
CAWSVGQGGPTTF
TGTGCCTGGAGTGTTGGACAGGGGGGCCCGACCACCTTC
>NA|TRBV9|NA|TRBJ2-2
CASSVVPDGGGELFF
TGTGCCAGCAGCGTAGTACCAGACGGCGGCGGGGAGCTGTTTTTT
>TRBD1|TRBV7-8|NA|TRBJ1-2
CASSSPRTGNGYTF
TGTGCCAGCAGCTCCCCGAGGACAGGGAATGGCTACACCTTC
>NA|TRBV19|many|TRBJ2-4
CASSIYSRADIQYF
TGTGCCAGTAGTATATACAGCAGGGCGGACATTCAGTACTTC
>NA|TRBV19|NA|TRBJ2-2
CASSIIRSDFRTGELFF
TGTGCCAGTAGTATAATTAGATCGGACTTTCGGACCGGGGAGCTGTTTTTT
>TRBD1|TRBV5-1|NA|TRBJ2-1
CASSATGTGIGVRQFF
TGCGCCAGCAGCGCGACCGGGACAGGAATCGGTGTGCGGCAGTTCTTC
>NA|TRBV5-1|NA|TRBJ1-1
CASSLSRQTPEAFF
TGCGCCAGCAGCTTGAGTCGACAGACTCCTGAAGCTTTCTTT
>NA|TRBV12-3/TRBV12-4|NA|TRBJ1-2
CASSLNGYGYTF
TGTGCCAGCAGTTTAAACGGCTATGGCTACACCTTC
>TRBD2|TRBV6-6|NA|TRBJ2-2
CASSPRTSGRVNRGELFF
TGTGCCAGCAGTCCGCGGACTAGCGGGAGGGTGAATCGTGGGGAGCTGTTTTTT
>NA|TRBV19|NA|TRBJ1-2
CASSLRDIYGYTF
TGTGCCAGTAGTCTCCGGGACATATATGGCTACACCTTC
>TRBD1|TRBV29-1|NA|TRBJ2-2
CSVAGTGFLSTGELFF
TGCAGCGTGGCCGGGACAGGGTTTTTGAGCACCGGGGAGCTGTTTTTT
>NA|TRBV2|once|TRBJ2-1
CASSGVSYNEQFF
TGTGCCAGCAGTGGAGTTTCCTACAATGAGCAGTTCTTC
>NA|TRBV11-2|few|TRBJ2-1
CASGLENYNEQFF
TGTGCCAGCGGACTGGAGAATTACAATGAGCAGTTCTTC
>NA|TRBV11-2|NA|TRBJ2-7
CASSPRSSSYEQYF
TGTGCCAGTTCCCCTCGGTCCTCCTCCTACGAGCAGTACTTC
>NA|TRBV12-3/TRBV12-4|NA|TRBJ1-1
CASSLPRGAEAFF
TGTGCCAGCAGTTTACCCAGGGGCGCTGAAGCTTTCTTT
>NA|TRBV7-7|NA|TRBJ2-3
CASSSVPDTQYF
TGTGCTAGCAGCTCCGTTCCAGATACGCAGTATTTT
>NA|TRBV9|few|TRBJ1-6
CASSVVGKSPLHF
TGTGCCAGCAGCGTAGTCGGGAAGTCACCCCTCCACTTT
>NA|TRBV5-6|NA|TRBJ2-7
CASSLAGAGAIGYEQYF
TGTGCCAGCAGCTTGGCCGGGGCGGGGGCAATTGGGTACGAGCAGTACTTC
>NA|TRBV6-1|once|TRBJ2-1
CASSEHSHEQFF
TGTGCCAGCAGTGAACACAGTCATGAGCAGTTCTTC
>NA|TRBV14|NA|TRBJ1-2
CASSQFELLGYTF
TGTGCCAGCAGCCAATTTGAGCTTTTGGGCTACACCTTC
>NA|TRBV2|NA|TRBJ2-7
CASSNELSRGEQYF
TGTGCCAGCAGTAACGAGCTATCTAGGGGCGAGCAGTACTTC
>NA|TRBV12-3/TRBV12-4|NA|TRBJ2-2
CASIWTVPGELFF
TGTGCCAGCATTTGGACAGTCCCGGGGGAGCTGTTTTTT
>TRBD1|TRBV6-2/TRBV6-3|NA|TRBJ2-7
CASSAHRDSYEQYF
TGTGCCAGCAGTGCTCACCGGGACAGCTACGAGCAGTACTTC
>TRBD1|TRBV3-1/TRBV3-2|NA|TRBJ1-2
CASSLDRGISGYTF
TGTGCCAGCAGCCTGGACAGGGGGATTAGTGGCTACACCTTC
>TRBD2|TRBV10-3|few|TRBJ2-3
CATKQTSGSSDTQYF
TGTGCCACCAAACAGACTAGCGGGAGTTCAGATACGCAGTATTTT
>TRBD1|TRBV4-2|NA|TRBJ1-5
CASSQERQGPQPQHF
TGTGCCAGCAGCCAAGAAAGACAGGGCCCCCAGCCCCAGCATTTT
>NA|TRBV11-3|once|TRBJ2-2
CASSSQGGIGELFF
TGTGCCAGCAGCTCCCAAGGCGGGATCGGGGAGCTGTTTTTT
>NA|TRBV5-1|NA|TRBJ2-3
CASSSGFEGTDTQYF
TGCGCCAGCAGCTCCGGCTTCGAGGGCACAGATACGCAGTATTTT
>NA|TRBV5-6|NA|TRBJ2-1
CASSRVYNEQFF
TGTGCCAGCAGCCGGGTGTACAATGAGCAGTTCTTC
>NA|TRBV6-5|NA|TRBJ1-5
CASSYSLQYQPQHF
TGTGCCAGCAGTTACTCCTTACAATATCAGCCCCAGCATTTT
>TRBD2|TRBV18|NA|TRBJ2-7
CASSPPSGGGRAYF
TGTGCCAGCTCACCACCGAGTGGTGGCGGGAGAGCGTACTTC
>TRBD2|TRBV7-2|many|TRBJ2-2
CASSSLSGANTGELFF
TGTGCCAGCAGCTCTCTTAGCGGGGCTAACACCGGGGAGCTGTTTTTT